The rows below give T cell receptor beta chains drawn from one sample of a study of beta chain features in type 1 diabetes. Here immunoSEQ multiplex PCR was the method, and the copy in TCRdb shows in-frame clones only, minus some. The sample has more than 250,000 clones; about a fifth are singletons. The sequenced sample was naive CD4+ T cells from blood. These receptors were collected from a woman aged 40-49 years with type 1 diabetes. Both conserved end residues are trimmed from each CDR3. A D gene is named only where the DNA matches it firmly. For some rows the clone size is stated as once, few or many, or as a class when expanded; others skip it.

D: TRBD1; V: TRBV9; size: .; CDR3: ASSPRTGVDEQY
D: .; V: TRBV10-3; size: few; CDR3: AISVQGRDGSYT
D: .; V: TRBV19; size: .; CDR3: ASTHSAGRGNQPQH
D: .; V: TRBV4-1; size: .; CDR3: ASSQLPGANEKLF
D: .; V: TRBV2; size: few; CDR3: ASGADNTEAF
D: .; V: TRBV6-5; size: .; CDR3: ASSPPGTDTQY
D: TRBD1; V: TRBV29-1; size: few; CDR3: SAAEGAGQPQH
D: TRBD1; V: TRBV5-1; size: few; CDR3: ASSLAGTGSAEQY
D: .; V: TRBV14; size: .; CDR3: ASSPDTNTGELF
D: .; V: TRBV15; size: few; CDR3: ATSRDYGEQY